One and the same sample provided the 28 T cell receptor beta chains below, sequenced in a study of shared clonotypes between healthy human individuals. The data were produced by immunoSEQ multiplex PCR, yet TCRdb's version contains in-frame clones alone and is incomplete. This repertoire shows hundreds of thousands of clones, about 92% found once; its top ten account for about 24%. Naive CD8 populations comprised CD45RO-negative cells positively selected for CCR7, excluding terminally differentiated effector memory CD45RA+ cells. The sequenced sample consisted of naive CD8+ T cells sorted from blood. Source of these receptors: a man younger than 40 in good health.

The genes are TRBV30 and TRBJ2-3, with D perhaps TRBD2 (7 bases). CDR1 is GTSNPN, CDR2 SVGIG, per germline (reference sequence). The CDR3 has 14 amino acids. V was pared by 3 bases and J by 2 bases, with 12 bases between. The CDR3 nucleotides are TGTGCCTGGAGCAAGCGGGACATCACAGATACGCAGTATTTT. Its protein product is CAWSKRDITDTQYF.

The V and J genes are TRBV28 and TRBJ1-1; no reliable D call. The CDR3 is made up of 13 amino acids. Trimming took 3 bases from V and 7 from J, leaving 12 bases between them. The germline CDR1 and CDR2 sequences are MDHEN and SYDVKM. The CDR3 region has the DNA TGTGCCAGCAGTTTTAGGTTCGGGGATGAAGCTTTCTTT. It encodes CASSFRFGDEAFF.

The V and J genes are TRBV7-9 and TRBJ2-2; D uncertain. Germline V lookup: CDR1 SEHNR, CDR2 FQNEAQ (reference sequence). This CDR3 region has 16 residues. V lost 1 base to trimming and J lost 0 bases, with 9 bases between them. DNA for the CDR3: TGTGCCAGCAGCTTAGATTGGTTGGCGAACACCGGGGAGCTGTTTTTT. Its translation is CASSLDWLANTGELFF.

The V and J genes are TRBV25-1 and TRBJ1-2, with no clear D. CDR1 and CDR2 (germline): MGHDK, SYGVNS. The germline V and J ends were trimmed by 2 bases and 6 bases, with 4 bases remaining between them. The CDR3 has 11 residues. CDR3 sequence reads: CASSEHHGYTF. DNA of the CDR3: TGTGCCAGCAGTGAACACCATGGCTACACCTTC.

The CDR3 DNA is TGTGCCAGCAGCGAAGAACGACTAGCGGGAGGTGATCTCTCGGGAGGCATGTACTTC. Translated: CASSEERLAGGDLSGGMYF. The rearrangement uses TRBV28 and TRBJ2-5, with 13 bases fitting TRBD2. Losses at the gene ends were 6 bases for V and 13 bases for J; bases not matched to a gene: 26. The CDR3 totals 19 residues. The V gene's germline CDR1 is MDHEN and CDR2 SYDVKM.

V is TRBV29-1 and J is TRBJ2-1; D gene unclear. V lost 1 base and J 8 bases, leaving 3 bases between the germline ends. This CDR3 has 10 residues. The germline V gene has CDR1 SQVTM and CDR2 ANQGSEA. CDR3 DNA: TGCAGCGTTGAAGGGTATGAGCAGTTCTTC. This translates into CSVEGYEQFF.

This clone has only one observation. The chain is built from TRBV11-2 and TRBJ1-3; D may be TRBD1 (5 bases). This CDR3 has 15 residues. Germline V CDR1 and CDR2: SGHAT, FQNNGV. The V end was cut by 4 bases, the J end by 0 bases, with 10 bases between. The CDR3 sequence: CASSSRAYSGNTIYF. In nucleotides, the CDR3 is TGTGCCAGCAGCTCCAGGGCCTACTCTGGAAACACCATATATTTT.

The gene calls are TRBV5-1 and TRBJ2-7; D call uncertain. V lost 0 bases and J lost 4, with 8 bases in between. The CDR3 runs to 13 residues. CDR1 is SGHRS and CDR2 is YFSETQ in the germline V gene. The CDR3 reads CASSLEWGYEQYF. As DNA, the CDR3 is TGCGCCAGCAGCTTGGAGTGGGGATACGAGCAGTACTTC.

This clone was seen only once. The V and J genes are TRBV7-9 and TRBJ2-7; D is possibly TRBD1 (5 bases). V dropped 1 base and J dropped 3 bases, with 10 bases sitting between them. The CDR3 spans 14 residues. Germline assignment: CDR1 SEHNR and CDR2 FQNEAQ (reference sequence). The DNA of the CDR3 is TGTGCCAGCAGCTTAGAGGGGTCGTACTACGAGCAGTACTTC. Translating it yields CASSLEGSYYEQYF. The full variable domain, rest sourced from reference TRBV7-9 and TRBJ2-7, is DTGVSQNPRHKITKRGQNVTFRCDPISEHNRLYWYRQTLGQGPEFLTYFQNEAQLEKSRLLSDRFSAERPKGSFSTLEIQRTEQGDSAMYLCASSLEGSYYEQYFGPGTRLTVT.

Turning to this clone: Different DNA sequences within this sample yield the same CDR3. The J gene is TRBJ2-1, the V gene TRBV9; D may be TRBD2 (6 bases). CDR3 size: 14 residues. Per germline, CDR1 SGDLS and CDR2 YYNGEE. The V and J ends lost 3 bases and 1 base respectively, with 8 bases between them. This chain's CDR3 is CASSGSGSYNEQFF. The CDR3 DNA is TGTGCCAGCAGCGGTAGCGGTTCCTACAATGAGCAGTTCTTC.

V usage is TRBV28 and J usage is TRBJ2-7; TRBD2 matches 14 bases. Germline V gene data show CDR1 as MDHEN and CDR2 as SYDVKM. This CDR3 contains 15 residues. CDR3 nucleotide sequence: TGTGCCAGCAACACCACTCGGACTAGCGGGAGGCCTAGCGGGGTC. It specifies CASNTTRTSGRPSGV.

The CDR3 DNA sequence: TGTGCCAGCAGTACTCACGACAGGGTGGACACTGAAGCTTTCTTT. It codes for CASSTHDRVDTEAFF. The chain recombines TRBV27 with TRBJ1-1; the match to TRBD1 covers 7 bases. This CDR3 is built from 15 residues. Germline CDR1 MNHEY, CDR2 SMNVEV (reference sequence). V was clipped by 5 bases and J by 3 bases; unmatched bases: 9.

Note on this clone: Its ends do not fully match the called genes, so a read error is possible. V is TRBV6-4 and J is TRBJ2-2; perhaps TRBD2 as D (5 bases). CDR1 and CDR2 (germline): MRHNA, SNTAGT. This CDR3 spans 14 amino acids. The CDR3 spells CASRDWANTGELFF. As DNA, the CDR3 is TGTGCCAGCAGGGACTGGGCTAACACCGGGGAGCTGTTTTTT.

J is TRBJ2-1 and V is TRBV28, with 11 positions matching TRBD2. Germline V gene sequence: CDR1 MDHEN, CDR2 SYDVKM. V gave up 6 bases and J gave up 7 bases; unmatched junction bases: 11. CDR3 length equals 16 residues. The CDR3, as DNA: TGTGCCAGCAGGCCCGACACTAGCGGGAGAAGAAATGAGCAGTTCTTC. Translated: CASRPDTSGRRNEQFF. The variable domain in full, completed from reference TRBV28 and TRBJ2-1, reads DVKVTQSSRYLVKRTGEKVFLECVQDMDHENMFWYRQDPGLGLRLIYFSYDVKMKEKGDIPEGYSVSREKKERFSLILESASTNQTSMYLCASRPDTSGRRNEQFFGPGTRLTVL.

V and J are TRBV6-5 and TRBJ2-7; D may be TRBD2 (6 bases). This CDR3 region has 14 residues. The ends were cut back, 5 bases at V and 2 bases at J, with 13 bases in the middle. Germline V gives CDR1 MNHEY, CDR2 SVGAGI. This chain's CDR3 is CASSGLGLAYEQYF. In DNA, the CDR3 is TGTGCCAGCAGTGGACTGGGACTCGCCTACGAGCAGTACTTC.

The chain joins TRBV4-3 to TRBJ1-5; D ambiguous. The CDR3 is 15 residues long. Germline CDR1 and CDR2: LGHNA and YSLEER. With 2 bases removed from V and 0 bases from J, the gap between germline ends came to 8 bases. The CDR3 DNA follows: TGCGCCAGCAGCCAATTCGTTAATAGCAATCAGCCCCAGCATTTT. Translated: CASSQFVNSNQPQHF.

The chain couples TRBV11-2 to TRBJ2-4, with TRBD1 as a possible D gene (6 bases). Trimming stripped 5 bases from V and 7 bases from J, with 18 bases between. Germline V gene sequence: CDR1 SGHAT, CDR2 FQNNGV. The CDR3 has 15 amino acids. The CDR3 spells CASSEHGAGVNIQYF. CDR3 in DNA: TGTGCCAGCAGCGAACATGGGGCAGGGGTGAACATTCAGTACTTC.

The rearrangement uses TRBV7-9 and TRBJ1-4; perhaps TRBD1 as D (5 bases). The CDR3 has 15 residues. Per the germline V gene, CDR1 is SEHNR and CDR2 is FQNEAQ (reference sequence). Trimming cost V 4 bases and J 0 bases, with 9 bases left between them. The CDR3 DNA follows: TGTGCCAGCAGCTGGGGCCACGCAACTAATGAAAAACTGTTTTTT. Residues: CASSWGHATNEKLFF.

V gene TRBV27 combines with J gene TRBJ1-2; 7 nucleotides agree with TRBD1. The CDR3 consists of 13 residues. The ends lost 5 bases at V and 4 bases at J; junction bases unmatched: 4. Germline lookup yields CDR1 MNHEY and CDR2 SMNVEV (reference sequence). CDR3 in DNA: TGTGCCAGCAGTCCGACAGGGCTCTATGGCTACACCTTC. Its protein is CASSPTGLYGYTF.

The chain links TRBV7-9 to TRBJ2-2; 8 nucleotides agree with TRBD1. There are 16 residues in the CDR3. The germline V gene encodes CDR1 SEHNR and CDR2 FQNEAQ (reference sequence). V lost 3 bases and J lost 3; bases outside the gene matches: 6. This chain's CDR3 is CASSLEGQDYTGELFF. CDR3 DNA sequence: TGTGCCAGCAGCTTGGAGGGACAGGACTACACCGGGGAGCTGTTTTTT. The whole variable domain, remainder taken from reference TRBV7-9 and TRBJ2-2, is DTGVSQNPRHKITKRGQNVTFRCDPISEHNRLYWYRQTLGQGPEFLTYFQNEAQLEKSRLLSDRFSAERPKGSFSTLEIQRTEQGDSAMYLCASSLEGQDYTGELFFGEGSRLTVL.

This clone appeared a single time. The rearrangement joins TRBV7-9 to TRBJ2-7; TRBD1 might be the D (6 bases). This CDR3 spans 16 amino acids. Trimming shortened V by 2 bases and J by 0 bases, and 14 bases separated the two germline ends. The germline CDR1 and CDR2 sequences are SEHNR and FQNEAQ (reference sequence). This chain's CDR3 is CASSLTIEGDSYEQYF. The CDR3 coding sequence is TGTGCCAGCAGCTTAACAATTGAGGGGGACTCCTACGAGCAGTACTTC.

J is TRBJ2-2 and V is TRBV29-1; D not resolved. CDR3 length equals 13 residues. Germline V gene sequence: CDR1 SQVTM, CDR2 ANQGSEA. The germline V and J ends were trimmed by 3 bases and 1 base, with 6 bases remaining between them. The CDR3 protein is CSVEWQNTGELFF. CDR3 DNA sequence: TGCAGCGTTGAGTGGCAGAACACCGGGGAGCTGTTTTTT.

CDR3: CASSPQGRQGRETQYF. The CDR3 coding sequence is TGTGCCAGCAGCCCCCAAGGGCGTCAGGGAAGGGAGACCCAGTACTTC. The V gene is TRBV21-1, the J gene TRBJ2-5; the listed D gene, TRBD1, was not tested against the DNA. TRBV21-1 has pseudogene status. The CDR3 has 16 amino acids.

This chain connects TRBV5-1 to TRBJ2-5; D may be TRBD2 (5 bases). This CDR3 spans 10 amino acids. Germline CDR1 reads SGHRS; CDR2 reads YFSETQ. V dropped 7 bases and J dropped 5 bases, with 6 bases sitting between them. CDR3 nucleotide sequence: TGCGCCAGCGGGGAGGAGACCCAGTACTTC. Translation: CASGEETQYF.

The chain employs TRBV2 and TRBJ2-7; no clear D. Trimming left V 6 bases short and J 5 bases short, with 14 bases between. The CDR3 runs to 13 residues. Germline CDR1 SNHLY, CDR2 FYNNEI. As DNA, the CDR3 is TGTGCCAGCAGCCCTAGGTTATTCGACGAGCAGTACTTC. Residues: CASSPRLFDEQYF.

In nucleotides, the CDR3 is TGTGCCAGCAGCTTAGCGTCCGGGCCCTCCTACGAGCAGTACTTC. It codes for CASSLASGPSYEQYF. The chain is built from TRBV11-3 and TRBJ2-7, with D hard to call. Germline CDR1 is SGHNT and CDR2 is YENEEA. The CDR3 contains 15 residues. Trimming took off 1 base at V and 0 bases at J, with 10 bases between the two ends.

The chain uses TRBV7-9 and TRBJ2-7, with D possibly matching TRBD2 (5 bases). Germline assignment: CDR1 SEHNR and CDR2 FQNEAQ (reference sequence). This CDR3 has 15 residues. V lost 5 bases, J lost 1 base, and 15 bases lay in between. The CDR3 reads CASSPDSTPSYEQYF. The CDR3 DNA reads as TGTGCCAGCAGCCCGGACTCGACCCCTTCCTACGAGCAGTACTTC.

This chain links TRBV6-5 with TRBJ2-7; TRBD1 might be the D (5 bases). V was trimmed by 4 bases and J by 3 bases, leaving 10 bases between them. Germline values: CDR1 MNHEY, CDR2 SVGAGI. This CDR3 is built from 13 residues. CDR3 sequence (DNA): TGTGCCAGCAGTTTGACAGTTAACTACGAGCAGTACTTC. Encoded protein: CASSLTVNYEQYF.